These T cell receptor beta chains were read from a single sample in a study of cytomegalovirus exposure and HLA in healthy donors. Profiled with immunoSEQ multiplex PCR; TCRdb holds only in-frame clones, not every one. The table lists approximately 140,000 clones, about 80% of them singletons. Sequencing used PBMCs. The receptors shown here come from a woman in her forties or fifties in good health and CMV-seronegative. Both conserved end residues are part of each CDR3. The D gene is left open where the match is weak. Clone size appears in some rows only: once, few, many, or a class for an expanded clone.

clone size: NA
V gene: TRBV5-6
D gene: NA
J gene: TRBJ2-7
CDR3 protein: CASSLVPTGTHSYEQYF
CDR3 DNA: TGTGCCAGCAGCTTAGTCCCGACCGGGACACACTCCTACGAGCAGTACTTC

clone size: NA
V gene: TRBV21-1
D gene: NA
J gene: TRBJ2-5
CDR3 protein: CAHRSQETQYF
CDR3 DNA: TGTGCCCACAGATCACAAGAGACCCAGTACTTC

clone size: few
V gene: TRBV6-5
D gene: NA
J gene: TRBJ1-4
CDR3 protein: CASSYRGMGEKLFF
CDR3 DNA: TGTGCCAGCAGTTACCGAGGGATGGGTGAAAAACTGTTTTTT

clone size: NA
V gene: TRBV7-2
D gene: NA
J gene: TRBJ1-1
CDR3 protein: CASSLQGEMNTEAFF
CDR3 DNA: TGTGCCAGCAGCTTACAGGGCGAAATGAACACTGAAGCTTTCTTT

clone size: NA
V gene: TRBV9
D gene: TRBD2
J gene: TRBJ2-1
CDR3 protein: CASSVGSILAGGEVGEQFF
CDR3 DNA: TGTGCCAGCAGCGTAGGTTCCATACTAGCGGGAGGTGAGGTGGGTGAGCAGTTCTTC

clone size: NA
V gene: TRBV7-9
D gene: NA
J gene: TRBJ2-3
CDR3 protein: CASDPREGTDTQYF
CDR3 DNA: TGTGCCAGCGACCCCCGTGAGGGAACAGATACGCAGTATTTT

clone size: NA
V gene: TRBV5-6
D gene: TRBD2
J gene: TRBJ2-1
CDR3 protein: CASSPGLAGNNEQFF
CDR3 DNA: TGTGCCAGCAGTCCCGGACTAGCGGGAAACAATGAGCAGTTCTTC

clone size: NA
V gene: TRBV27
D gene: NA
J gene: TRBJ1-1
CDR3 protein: CASRKLTEAFF
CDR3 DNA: TGTGCCAGCAGGAAGCTCACTGAAGCTTTCTTT

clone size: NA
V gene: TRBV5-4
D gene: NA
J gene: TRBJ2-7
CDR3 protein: CASSFEGDRGYEQYF
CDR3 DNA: TGTGCCAGCAGCTTTGAGGGGGATCGGGGCTACGAGCAGTACTTC

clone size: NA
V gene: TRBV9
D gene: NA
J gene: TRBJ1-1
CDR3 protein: CASSVDPRQTEAFF
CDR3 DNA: TGTGCCAGCAGCGTAGACCCCCGTCAGACTGAAGCTTTCTTT

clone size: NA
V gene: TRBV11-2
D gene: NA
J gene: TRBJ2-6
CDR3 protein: CASSFRGPGANVLTF
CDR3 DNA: TGTGCCAGCAGCTTTCGAGGCCCTGGGGCCAACGTCCTGACTTTC

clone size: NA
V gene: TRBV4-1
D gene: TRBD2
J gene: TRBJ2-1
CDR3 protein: CASSQEASGGSSYNEQFF
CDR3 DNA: TGCGCCAGCAGCCAAGAGGCTAGCGGGGGGAGCTCCTACAATGAGCAGTTCTTC

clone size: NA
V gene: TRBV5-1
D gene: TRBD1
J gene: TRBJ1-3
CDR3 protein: CASSRDRLRGNTIYF
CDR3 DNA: TGCGCCAGCAGTAGGGACAGGCTCCGAGGAAACACCATATATTTT

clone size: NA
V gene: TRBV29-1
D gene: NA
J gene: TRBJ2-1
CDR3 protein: CSGRPGGWGERVNEQFF
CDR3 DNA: TGCAGCGGGCGCCCCGGAGGGTGGGGGGAAAGAGTGAATGAGCAGTTCTTC

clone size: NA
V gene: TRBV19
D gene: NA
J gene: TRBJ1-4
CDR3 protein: CASNSRQGNEKLFF
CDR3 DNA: TGTGCCAGTAATTCCCGGCAGGGTAATGAAAAACTGTTTTTT

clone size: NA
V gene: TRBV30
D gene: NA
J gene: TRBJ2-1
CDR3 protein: CAWNQGSSYNEQFF
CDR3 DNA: TGTGCCTGGAATCAGGGGTCTTCCTACAATGAGCAGTTCTTC

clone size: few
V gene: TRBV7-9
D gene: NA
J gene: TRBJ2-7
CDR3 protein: CASSPLGGTYEQYF
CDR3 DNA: TGTGCCAGCAGCCCCCTTGGGGGGACCTACGAGCAGTACTTC

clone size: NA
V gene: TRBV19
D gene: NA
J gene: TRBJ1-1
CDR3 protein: CASSIGGLGSEAFF
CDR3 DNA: TGTGCCAGTAGTATTGGAGGGTTAGGGTCTGAAGCTTTCTTT

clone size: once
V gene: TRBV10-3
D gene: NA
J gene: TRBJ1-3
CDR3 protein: CAISEVEVVGGNTIYF
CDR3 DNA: TGTGCCATCAGTGAGGTCGAGGTGGTCGGTGGAAACACCATATATTTT

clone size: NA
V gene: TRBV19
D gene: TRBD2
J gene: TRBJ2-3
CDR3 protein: CASSILAGSSTDTQYF
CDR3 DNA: TGTGCCAGTAGTATTCTAGCGGGATCAAGCACAGATACGCAGTATTTT

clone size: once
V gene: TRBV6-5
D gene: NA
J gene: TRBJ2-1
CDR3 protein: CASSRNPDEQFF
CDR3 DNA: TGTGCCAGCAGCCGTAACCCGGATGAGCAGTTCTTC

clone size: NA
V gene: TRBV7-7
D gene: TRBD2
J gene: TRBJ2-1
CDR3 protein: CASSLDPPGLADYNEQFF
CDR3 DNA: TGTGCTAGCAGCTTAGACCCCCCGGGACTAGCGGACTACAATGAGCAGTTCTTC

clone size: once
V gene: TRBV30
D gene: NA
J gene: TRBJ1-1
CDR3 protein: CAWSAVNTEAFF
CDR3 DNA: TGTGCCTGGAGTGCAGTGAACACTGAAGCTTTCTTT

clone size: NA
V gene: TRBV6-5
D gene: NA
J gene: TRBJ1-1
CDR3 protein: CASSYSRGTNTEAFF
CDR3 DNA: TGTGCCAGCAGTTACAGTAGGGGGACGAACACTGAAGCTTTCTTT

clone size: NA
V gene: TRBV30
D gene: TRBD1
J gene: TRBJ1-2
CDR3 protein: CAWRTRDSNYGYTF
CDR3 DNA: TGTGCCTGGAGGACACGGGACAGTAACTATGGCTACACCTTC

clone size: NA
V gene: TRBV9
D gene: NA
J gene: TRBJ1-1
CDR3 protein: CASSVSQGGEAFF
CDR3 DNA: TGTGCCAGCAGCGTATCCCAGGGCGGAGAAGCTTTCTTT

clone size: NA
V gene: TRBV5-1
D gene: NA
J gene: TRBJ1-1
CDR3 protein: CASSLQGLTEAFF
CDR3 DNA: TGCGCCAGCAGCTTGCAGGGATTGACTGAAGCTTTCTTT

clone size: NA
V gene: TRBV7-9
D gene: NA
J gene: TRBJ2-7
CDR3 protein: CASSLAQGGVRVYEQYF
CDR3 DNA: TGTGCCAGCAGCTTAGCCCAGGGGGGTGTTAGGGTCTACGAGCAGTACTTC

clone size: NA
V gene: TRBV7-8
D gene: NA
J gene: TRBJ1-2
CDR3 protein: CASSLVAVNYGYPF
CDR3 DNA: TGTGCCAGCAGCTTAGTGGCGGTTAACTATGGCTACCCCTTC

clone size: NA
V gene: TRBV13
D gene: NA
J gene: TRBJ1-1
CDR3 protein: CASSSGTEAFF
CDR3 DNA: TGTGCCAGCAGCTCCGGCACTGAAGCTTTCTTT

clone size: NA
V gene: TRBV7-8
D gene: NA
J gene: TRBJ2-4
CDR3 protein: CASSLEAGAKNIQYF
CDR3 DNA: TGTGCCAGCAGCTTAGAGGCGGGAGCCAAAAACATTCAGTACTTC

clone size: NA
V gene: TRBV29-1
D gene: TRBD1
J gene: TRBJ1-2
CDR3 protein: CSVATGGHGYTF
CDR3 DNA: TGCAGCGTAGCGACAGGGGGCCATGGCTACACCTTC

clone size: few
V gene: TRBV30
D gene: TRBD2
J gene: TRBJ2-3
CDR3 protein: CAWSVLGLAGPPSTDTQYF
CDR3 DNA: TGTGCCTGGAGTGTACTAGGACTAGCGGGACCGCCGAGCACAGATACGCAGTATTTT

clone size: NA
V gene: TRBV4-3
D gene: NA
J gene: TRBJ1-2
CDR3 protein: CASSQGQTEYGYTF
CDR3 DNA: TGCGCCAGCAGCCAAGGACAAACCGAATATGGCTACACCTTC

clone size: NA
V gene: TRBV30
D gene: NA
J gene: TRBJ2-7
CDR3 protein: CAWSVERRGEQYF
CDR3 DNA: TGTGCCTGGAGTGTAGAGCGGCGCGGCGAGCAGTACTTC

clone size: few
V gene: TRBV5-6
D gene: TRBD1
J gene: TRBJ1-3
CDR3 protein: CASSLQGAGNTIYF
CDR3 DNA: TGTGCCAGCAGCTTACAGGGGGCAGGAAACACCATATATTTT

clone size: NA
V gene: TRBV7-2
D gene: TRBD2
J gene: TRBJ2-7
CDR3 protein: CASSLSRTSVGEQYF
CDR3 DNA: TGTGCCAGCAGCTTATCTAGGACTAGCGTCGGCGAGCAGTACTTC

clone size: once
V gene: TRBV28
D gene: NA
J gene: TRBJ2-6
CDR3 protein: CASSQGLNSGANVLTF
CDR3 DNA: TGTGCCAGCAGTCAAGGACTTAACTCTGGGGCCAACGTCCTGACTTTC

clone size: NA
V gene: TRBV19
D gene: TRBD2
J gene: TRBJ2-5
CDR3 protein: CASSIDREGRETQYF
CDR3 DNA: TGTGCCAGTAGTATAGATCGGGAGGGGCGGGAGACCCAGTACTTC

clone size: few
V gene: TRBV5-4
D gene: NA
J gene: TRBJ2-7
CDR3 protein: CASSLEAGVGDEQYF
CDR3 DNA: TGTGCCAGCAGCTTGGAGGCAGGGGTAGGGGACGAGCAGTACTTC

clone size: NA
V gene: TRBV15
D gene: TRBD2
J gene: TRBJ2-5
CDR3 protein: CATSREPSGEETQYF
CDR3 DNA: TGTGCCACCAGCAGAGAACCTAGCGGGGAGGAGACCCAGTACTTC

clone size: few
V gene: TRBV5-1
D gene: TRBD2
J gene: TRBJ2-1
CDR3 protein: CASSPGTRGGNEQFF
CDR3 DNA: TGCGCCAGCAGCCCTGGGACTAGAGGCGGCAATGAGCAGTTCTTC

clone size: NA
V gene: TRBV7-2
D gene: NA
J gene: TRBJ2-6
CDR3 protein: CASSLVGGIGGANVLTF
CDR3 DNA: TGTGCCAGCAGCTTAGTAGGAGGGATCGGTGGGGCCAACGTCCTGACTTTC

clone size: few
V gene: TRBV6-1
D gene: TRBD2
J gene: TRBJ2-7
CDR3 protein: CASTTSGGLYEQYF
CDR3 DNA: TGTGCCAGCACGACCAGCGGGGGCCTCTACGAGCAGTACTTC

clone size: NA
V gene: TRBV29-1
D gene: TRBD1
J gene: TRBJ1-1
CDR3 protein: CSVVGDRTATEAFF
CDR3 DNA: TGCAGCGTTGTGGGGGACAGGACTGCGACTGAAGCTTTCTTT

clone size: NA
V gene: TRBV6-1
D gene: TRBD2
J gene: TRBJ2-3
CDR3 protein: CASSEARKREGRTDTQYF
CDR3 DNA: TGTGCCAGCAGTGAAGCGAGAAAGCGGGAGGGCCGGACAGATACGCAGTATTTT

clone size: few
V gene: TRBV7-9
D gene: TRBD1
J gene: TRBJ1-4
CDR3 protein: CASSFSRTGRNEKLFF
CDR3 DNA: TGTGCCAGCAGCTTCTCTCGGACAGGCCGTAATGAAAAACTGTTTTTT

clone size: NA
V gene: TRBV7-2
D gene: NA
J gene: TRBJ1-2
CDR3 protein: CASTPPGNVGYTF
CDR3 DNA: TGTGCCAGCACCCCTCCTGGCAACGTTGGCTACACCTTC

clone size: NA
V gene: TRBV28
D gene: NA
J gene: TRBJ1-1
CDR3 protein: CASRPGGRFGTEAFF
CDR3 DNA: TGTGCCAGCCGCCCGGGGGGGAGGTTCGGCACTGAAGCTTTCTTT

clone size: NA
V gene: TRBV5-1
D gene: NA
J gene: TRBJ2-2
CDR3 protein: CASSSAGNTGELFF
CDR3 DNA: TGCGCCAGCAGCTCCGCAGGGAACACCGGGGAGCTGTTTTTT

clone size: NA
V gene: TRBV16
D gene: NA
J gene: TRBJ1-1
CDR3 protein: CASSPILGGNTEAFF
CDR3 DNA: TGTGCCAGCAGCCCTATCCTAGGTGGGAACACTGAAGCTTTCTTT

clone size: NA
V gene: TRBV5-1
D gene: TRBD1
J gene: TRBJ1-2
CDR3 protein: CASSFTGQGINGHGYTF
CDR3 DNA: TGCGCCAGCAGCTTTACGGGACAGGGGATAAACGGACATGGCTACACCTTC

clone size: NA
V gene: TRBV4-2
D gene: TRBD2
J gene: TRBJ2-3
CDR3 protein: CASSQDVSASGIFTDTQYF
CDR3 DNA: TGTGCCAGCAGCCAAGATGTGTCGGCTAGCGGGATTTTTACAGATACGCAGTATTTT